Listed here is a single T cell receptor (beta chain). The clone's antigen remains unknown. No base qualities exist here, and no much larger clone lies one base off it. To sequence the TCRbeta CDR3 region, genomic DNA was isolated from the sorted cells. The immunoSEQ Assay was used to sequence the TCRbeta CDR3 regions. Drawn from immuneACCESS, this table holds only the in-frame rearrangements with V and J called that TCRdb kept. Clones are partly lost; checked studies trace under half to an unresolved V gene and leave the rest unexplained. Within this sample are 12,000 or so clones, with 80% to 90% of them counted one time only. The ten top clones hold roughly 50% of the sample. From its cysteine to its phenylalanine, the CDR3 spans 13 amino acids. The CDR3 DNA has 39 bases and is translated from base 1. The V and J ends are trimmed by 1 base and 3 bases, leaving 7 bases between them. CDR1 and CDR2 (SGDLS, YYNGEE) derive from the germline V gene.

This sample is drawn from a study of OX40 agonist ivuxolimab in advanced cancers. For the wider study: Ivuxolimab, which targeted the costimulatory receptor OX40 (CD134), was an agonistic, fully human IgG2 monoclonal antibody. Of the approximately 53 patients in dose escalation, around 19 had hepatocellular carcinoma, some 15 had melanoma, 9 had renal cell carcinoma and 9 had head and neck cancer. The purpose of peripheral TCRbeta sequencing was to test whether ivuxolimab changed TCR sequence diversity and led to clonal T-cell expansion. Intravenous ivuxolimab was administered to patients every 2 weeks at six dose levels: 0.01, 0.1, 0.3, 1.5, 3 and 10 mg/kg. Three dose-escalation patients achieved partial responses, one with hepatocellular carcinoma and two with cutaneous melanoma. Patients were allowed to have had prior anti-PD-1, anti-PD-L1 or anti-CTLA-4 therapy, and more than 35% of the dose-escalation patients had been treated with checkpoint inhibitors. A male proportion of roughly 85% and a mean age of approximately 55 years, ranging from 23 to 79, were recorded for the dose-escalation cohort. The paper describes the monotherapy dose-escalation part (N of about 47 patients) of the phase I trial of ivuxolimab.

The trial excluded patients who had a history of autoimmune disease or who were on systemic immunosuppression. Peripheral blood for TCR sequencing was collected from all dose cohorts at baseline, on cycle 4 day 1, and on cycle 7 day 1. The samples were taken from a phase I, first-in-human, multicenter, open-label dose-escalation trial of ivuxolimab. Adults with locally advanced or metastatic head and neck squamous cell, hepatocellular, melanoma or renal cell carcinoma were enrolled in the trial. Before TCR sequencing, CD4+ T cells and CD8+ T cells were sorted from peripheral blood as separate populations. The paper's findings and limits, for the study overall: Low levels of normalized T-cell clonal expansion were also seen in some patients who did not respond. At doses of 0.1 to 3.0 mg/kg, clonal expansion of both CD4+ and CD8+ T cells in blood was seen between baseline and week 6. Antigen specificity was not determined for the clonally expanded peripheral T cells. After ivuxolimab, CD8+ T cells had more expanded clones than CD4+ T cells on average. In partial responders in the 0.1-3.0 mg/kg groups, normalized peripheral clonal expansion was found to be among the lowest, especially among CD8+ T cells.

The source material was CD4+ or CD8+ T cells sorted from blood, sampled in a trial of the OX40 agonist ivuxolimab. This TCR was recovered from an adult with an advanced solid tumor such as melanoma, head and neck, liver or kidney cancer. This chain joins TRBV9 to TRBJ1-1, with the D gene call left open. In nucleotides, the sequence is TGTGCCAGCAGCGTAAGCGGGTACACTGAAGCTTTCTTT. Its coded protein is CASSVSGYTEAFF.